These 14 T cell receptor beta chains originate from one sample sequenced in a study of cytomegalovirus exposure and HLA in healthy donors. Repertoires were generated with immunoSEQ multiplex PCR, while TCRdb's copy carries only in-frame clones and drops some. The table has 90,000 to 100,000 clones, around nine tenths seen once. The sample taken for sequencing was PBMCs. Receptor source: a woman under 40 in good health and CMV-seronegative.

CDR3 sequence: CASSLRPMQGALGLIEAFF. The CDR3 region has the DNA TGTGCCAGCAGCTTACGGCCTATGCAGGGGGCGTTAGGTCTTATTGAAGCTTTCTTT. The chain combines TRBV7-2 with TRBJ1-1, with 8 bases identical to TRBD1. The CDR3 is 19 amino acids. The V and J ends lost 2 bases and 7 bases, in that order; junction bases with no gene match: 21. Germline values: CDR1 SGHTA, CDR2 FQGNSA.

The V and J genes are TRBV12-5 and TRBJ2-5, with 8 nucleotides matching TRBD2. The CDR3 sequence is 13 residues long. V shed 4 bases, J shed 5 bases, and the junction held 3 bases outside the gene matches. Per germline, CDR1 LGHNT and CDR2 FRNRAP. The CDR3 bases are TGTGCTAGTGGTTCCGGACTAGCTGAGACCCAGTACTTC. This encodes CASGSGLAETQYF. Looking up the rest from reference TRBV12-5 and TRBJ2-5 gives the full variable domain: DARVTQTPRHKVTEMGQEVTMRCQPILGHNTVFWYRQTMMQGLELLAYFRNRAPLDDSGMPKDRFSAEMPDATLATLKIQPSEPRDSAVYFCASGSGLAETQYFGPGTRLLVL.

The chain couples TRBV18 to TRBJ2-7, with D possibly matching TRBD1 (5 bases). Looked up from germline, CDR1 is KGHSH and CDR2 is LQKENI. The CDR3 runs to 15 residues. Trimming took off 2 bases at V and 1 base at J, with 12 bases between the two ends. In DNA, the CDR3 is TGTGCCAGCTCACCAGGGCAGGGTGGGTCCTACGAGCAGTACTTC. The encoded protein is CASSPGQGGSYEQYF.

In this sample, this clone turned up a few times. V is TRBV4-2 and J is TRBJ2-7, with TRBD1 matching 11 bases. CDR1 and CDR2 from the germline V gene are LGHNA and YNFKEQ. The CDR3 contains 21 residues. Germline trimming cut 0 bases from V and 2 bases from J; bases unmatched to any gene: 18. DNA for the CDR3: TGTGCCAGCAGCCAAGATTCAAACCGGGACAGGGGGACCATTCGAACCTACGAGCAGTACTTC. This gives the protein CASSQDSNRDRGTIRTYEQYF.

This clone was observed a handful of times. This chain links TRBV5-1 with TRBJ1-1; tentatively, D is TRBD1 (5 bases). The CDR3 consists of 13 residues. The ends were cut back, 4 bases at V and 5 bases at J, with 12 bases in the middle. CDR1 is SGHRS, CDR2 YFSETQ, per germline. The CDR3 is CASSPGLSTEAFF. The CDR3 DNA is TGCGCCAGCAGCCCAGGGTTATCGACTGAAGCTTTCTTT.

This chain links TRBV19 with TRBJ2-5; no reliable D call. Trimming took 3 bases from V and 0 from J, leaving 5 bases between them. This CDR3 comprises 13 residues. Germline loops: CDR1 LNHDA, CDR2 SQIVND (reference sequence). The CDR3: CASSIMYQETQYF. The CDR3 DNA reads as TGTGCCAGTAGTATCATGTACCAAGAGACCCAGTACTTC.

The chain combines TRBV7-9 with TRBJ2-7; D possibly corresponds to TRBD1 (6 bases). The CDR3 consists of 12 residues. Germline loops: CDR1 SEHNR, CDR2 FQNEAQ (reference sequence). Trimming removed 4 bases from V and 6 bases from J, with 10 bases in between. CDR3 in amino acids: CASSSRGSEQYF. For the CDR3, the DNA is TGTGCCAGCAGCTCGAGGGGGTCCGAGCAGTACTTC.

The rearrangement joins TRBV9 to TRBJ2-5; possible D gene TRBD1, 6 bases. The CDR3 has 15 residues. V lost 3 bases to trimming and J lost 5 bases, with 17 bases between them. The germline gives CDR1 SGDLS, CDR2 YYNGEE. The CDR3 protein is CASSALPTGSETQYF. The CDR3 DNA follows: TGTGCCAGCAGCGCCCTCCCTACAGGGAGCGAGACCCAGTACTTC.

Comment on this clone: The missing conserved phenylalanine or tryptophan at the end of this CDR3 makes a read error likely. It is unclear where the CDR3 begins or ends on the DNA, so no DNA is shown, and the CDR3 is as TCRdb lists it. V usage is TRBV25-1 and J usage is TRBJ1-1; the table's D call, TRBD1, has no DNA check behind it. The CDR3 numbers 10 amino acids, ends counted. Germline-derived CDR1 and CDR2 are MGHDK and SYGVNS. CDR3 in amino acids: CASSGMGQGD.

The chain employs TRBV27 and TRBJ1-6; TRBD1 might be the D (6 bases). Germline values: CDR1 MNHEY, CDR2 SMNVEV (reference sequence). The CDR3 totals 15 residues. V lost 5 bases, J lost 7 bases, and 15 bases lay in between. The CDR3 nucleotides are TGTGCCAGCAGTGTCGGGACAACCACCAATTCACCCCTCCACTTT. Its translation is CASSVGTTTNSPLHF.

A single count supports this clone. This chain uses TRBV12-5 with TRBJ2-1; TRBD1 aligns across 10 bases. Germline V lookup: CDR1 LGHNT, CDR2 FRNRAP. The CDR3 covers 15 residues. Trimming at V came to 5 bases and at J to 2 bases, leaving 3 bases not matched to a gene. Here the CDR3 DNA reads TGTGCTAGTGGTAAAGGGACAGGGGCCTACAATGAGCAGTTCTTC. This codes for CASGKGTGAYNEQFF.

This chain uses TRBV7-9 with TRBJ2-2, with TRBD1 identical over 9 bases. Germline V gene lookup returns CDR1 SEHNR and CDR2 FQNEAQ (reference sequence). The ends lost 4 bases at V and 7 bases at J; junction bases unmatched: 4. The CDR3 is 14 amino acids. In DNA, the CDR3 is TGTGCCAGCAGCTCGGACAGGGGTTACGGGGAGCTGTTTTTT. The encoded protein is CASSSDRGYGELFF.

This rearrangement joins TRBV7-2 to TRBJ2-5; no clear D gene. This CDR3 contains 15 residues. Germline CDR1 reads SGHTA; CDR2 reads FQGNSA. V lost 5 bases to trimming and J lost 5 bases, with 18 bases between them. The CDR3 nucleotides are TGTGCCAGCAGCACCTCGTCCATCCCTGCGGAGACCCAGTACTTC. Encoded protein: CASSTSSIPAETQYF.

The chain links TRBV29-1 to TRBJ2-7, with TRBD1 as a possible D gene (6 bases). The CDR3 is 12 amino acids. Per the germline V gene, CDR1 is SQVTM and CDR2 is ANQGSEA. V was trimmed by 8 bases and J by 1 base, leaving 12 bases between them. CDR3 sequence reads: CSTLTGSYEQYF. DNA of the CDR3: TGCAGCACCCTGACAGGTTCCTACGAGCAGTACTTC.